This T cell receptor (beta chain) was identified in a study of shared clonotypes between healthy human individuals. This CDR3 has 18 amino acids. V trimming: 3 bases; J trimming: 2 bases; junction bases outside the gene matches: 10. Germline V lookup: CDR1 KGHSH, CDR2 LQKENI. Clones were sequenced by immunoSEQ multiplex PCR, and TCRdb holds only the in-frame ones, with some missing. The sample holds 600,000 to 700,000 clones; around 73% are singletons and the top ten take roughly 1.9%. Into CD45RA+ naive and CD45RA-negative memory subsets, the CD4+ cells were split. Sample: memory CD4+ T cells sorted from blood. Subset specified: CD45RA-negative fraction. The V and J genes are TRBV18 and TRBJ1-5; 10 bases align to TRBD1. The TCR originated in a woman under 40 in good health. This CDR3 reads CASSPGQGGGSGNQPQHF. In nucleotides, the CDR3 is TGTGCCAGCTCACCCGGACAGGGGGGGGGATCAGGCAATCAGCCCCAGCATTTT.